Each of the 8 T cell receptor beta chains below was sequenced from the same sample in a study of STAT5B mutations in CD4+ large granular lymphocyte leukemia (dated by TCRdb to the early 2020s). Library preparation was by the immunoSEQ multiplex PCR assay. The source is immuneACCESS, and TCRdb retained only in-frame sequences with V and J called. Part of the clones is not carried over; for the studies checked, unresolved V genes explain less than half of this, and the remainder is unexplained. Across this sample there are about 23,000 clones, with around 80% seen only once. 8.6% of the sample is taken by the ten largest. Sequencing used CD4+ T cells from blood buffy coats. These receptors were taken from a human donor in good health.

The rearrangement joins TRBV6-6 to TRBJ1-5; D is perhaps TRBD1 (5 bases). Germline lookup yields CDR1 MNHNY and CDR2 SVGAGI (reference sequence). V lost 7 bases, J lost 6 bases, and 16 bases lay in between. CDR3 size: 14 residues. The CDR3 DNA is TGTGCCAGCACCGGGGGGGATAAGGTTCAGCCCCAGCATTTT. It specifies CASTGGDKVQPQHF.

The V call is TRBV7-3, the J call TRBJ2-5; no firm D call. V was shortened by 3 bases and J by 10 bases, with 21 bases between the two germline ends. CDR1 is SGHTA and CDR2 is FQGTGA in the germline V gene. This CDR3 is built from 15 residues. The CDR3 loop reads CASSFLAGEARNQYF. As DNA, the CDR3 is TGTGCCAGCAGCTTCCTCGCCGGCGAAGCCCGAAACCAGTACTTC.

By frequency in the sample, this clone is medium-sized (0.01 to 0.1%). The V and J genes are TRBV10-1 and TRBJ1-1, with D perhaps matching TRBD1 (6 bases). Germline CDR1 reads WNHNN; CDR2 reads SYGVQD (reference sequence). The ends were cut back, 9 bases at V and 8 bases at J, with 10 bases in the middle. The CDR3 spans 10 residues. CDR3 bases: TGCGCCAGTTCGGACAGCGAAGCTTTCTTT. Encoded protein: CASSDSEAFF.

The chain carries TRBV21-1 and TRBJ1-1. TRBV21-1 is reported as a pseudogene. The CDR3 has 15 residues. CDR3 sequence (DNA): TGTGCCAGCAGCAAGGTCGGGAGGGCGAACACTGAAGCTTTCTTT. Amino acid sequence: CASSKVGRANTEAFF.

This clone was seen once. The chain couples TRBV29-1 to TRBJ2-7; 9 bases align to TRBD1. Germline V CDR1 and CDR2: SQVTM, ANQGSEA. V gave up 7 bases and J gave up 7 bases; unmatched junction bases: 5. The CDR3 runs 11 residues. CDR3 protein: CSEKTGGEQYF. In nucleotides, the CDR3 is TGCAGCGAAAAGACAGGGGGTGAGCAGTACTTC.

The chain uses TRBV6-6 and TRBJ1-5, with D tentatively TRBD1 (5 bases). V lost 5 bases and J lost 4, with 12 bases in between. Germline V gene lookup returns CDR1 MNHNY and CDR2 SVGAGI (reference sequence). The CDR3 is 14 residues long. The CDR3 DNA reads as TGTGCCAGCAGTGCCGTCGGGGGAAATCAGCCCCAGCATTTT. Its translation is CASSAVGGNQPQHF.

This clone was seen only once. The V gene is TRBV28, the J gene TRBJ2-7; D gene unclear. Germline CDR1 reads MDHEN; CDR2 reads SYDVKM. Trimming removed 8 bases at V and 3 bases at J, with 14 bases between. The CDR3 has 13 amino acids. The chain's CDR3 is CASCTILGYEQYF. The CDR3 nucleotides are TGTGCCAGCTGCACTATTTTGGGCTACGAGCAGTACTTC.

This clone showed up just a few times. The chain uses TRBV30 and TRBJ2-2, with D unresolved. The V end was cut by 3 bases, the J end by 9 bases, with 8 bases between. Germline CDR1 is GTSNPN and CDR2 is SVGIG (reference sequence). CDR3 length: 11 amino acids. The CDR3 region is CAWSDPRELFF. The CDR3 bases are TGTGCCTGGAGCGACCCGAGGGAGCTGTTTTTT. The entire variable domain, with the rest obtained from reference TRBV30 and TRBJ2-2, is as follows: SQTIHQWPATLVQPVGSPLSLECTVEGTSNPNLYWYRQAAGRGLQLLFYSVGIGQISSEVPQNLSASRPQDRQFILSSKKLLLSDSGFYLCAWSDPRELFFGEGSRLTVL.